A selection of T cell receptor beta chains follows, all from one sample in a study of cytomegalovirus exposure and HLA in healthy donors. Sequenced by immunoSEQ multiplex PCR; TCRdb stores in-frame clones only, minus some. The sample shows some 90,000 clones, 81% of them seen only once. Input material: PBMCs. Receptors originate from a woman aged 70 to 79 in good health and CMV-seropositive. Both conserved end residues are part of each CDR3. Each record gives: clone size, V gene, D gene, J gene, CDR3 protein, CDR3 DNA. The D gene is left open where the match is weak. A clone size is listed for some rows: how often the clone was seen (once, few, many), or a class if it is expanded.

size: .; V: TRBV27; D: TRBD2; J: TRBJ2-1; CDR3: CASRLAGLIYNEQFF; DNA: TGTGCCAGCAGACTAGCGGGACTAATCTACAATGAGCAGTTCTTC
size: .; V: TRBV11-2; D: TRBD1; J: TRBJ2-7; CDR3: CASSAPGTGSIF; DNA: TGTGCCAGCAGCGCCCCCGGGACAGGGTCCATCTTC
size: .; V: TRBV2; D: TRBD2; J: TRBJ2-7; CDR3: CASSRLAGPGEQYF; DNA: TGTGCCAGCAGTCGACTAGCGGGGCCAGGGGAGCAGTACTTC
size: .; V: TRBV4-2; D: TRBD2; J: TRBJ2-2; CDR3: CASSQDTKGLAGFRDTGELFF; DNA: TGTGCCAGCAGCCAAGATACCAAGGGGCTAGCGGGATTCCGGGACACCGGGGAGCTGTTTTTT
size: .; V: TRBV9; D: TRBD2; J: TRBJ2-1; CDR3: CASSRSGSPDREQFF; DNA: TGTGCCAGCAGCCGAAGCGGGAGTCCAGATCGAGAGCAGTTCTTC
size: .; V: TRBV12-5; D: TRBD1; J: TRBJ2-7; CDR3: CASGPQDRVGREQYF; DNA: TGTGCTAGTGGTCCCCAAGACAGGGTCGGGCGCGAGCAGTACTTC
size: .; V: TRBV5-4; D: .; J: TRBJ1-3; CDR3: CASSLGPRGSGNTIYF; DNA: TGTGCCAGCAGCTTGGGGCCGCGGGGCTCTGGAAACACCATATATTTT
size: .; V: TRBV7-8; D: .; J: TRBJ2-7; CDR3: CASSSLAHSYEQYF; DNA: TGTGCCAGCAGCTCGCTAGCGCACTCCTACGAGCAGTACTTC
size: once; V: TRBV5-1; D: .; J: TRBJ1-3; CDR3: CASSLGDTASGNTIYF; DNA: TGCGCCAGCAGCTTGGGGGACACAGCCTCTGGAAACACCATATATTTT
size: .; V: TRBV5-1; D: TRBD2; J: TRBJ2-3; CDR3: CASSLAETSGTDTQYF; DNA: TGCGCCAGCAGCTTGGCCGAGACTAGCGGCACAGATACGCAGTATTTT
size: .; V: TRBV9; D: .; J: TRBJ2-3; CDR3: CASSSYSGTDTQYF; DNA: TGTGCCAGCAGCTCTTACTCTGGCACAGATACGCAGTATTTT
size: .; V: TRBV5-1; D: TRBD1; J: TRBJ2-2; CDR3: CASSLAPGGNIGELFF; DNA: TGCGCCAGCAGCTTGGCCCCAGGGGGAAATATTGGGGAGCTGTTTTTT
size: .; V: TRBV19; D: TRBD2; J: TRBJ2-1; CDR3: CASSIARGLAGDLVSYNEQFF; DNA: TGTGCCAGTAGTATCGCTCGGGGACTAGCGGGAGACTTGGTCTCCTACAATGAGCAGTTCTTC
size: .; V: TRBV5-4; D: .; J: TRBJ2-3; CDR3: CASSFKDTQYF; DNA: TGTGCCAGCAGCTTTAAAGATACGCAGTATTTT
size: .; V: TRBV7-9; D: .; J: TRBJ1-5; CDR3: CASSPGFVGNQPQHF; DNA: TGTGCCAGCAGCCCAGGGTTTGTGGGCAATCAGCCCCAGCATTTT
size: once; V: TRBV29-1; D: TRBD2; J: TRBJ2-1; CDR3: CSVTSGSSYNEQFF; DNA: TGCAGCGTCACTAGCGGGAGTTCGTACAATGAGCAGTTCTTC
size: .; V: TRBV2; D: TRBD1; J: TRBJ2-7; CDR3: CASRNRGRSEQYF; DNA: TGTGCCAGCCGGAACAGGGGGCGATCCGAGCAGTACTTC
size: .; V: TRBV18; D: TRBD2; J: TRBJ2-1; CDR3: CASSQTSGRGHEQFF; DNA: TGTGCCAGCTCACAAACTAGCGGGAGGGGGCATGAGCAGTTCTTC
size: .; V: TRBV7-2; D: .; J: TRBJ2-7; CDR3: CASSSQAGTAYEQYF; DNA: TGTGCCAGCAGCTCGCAGGCGGGGACAGCCTACGAGCAGTACTTC
size: .; V: TRBV7-2; D: .; J: TRBJ2-7; CDR3: CASSLGGLDYEQYF; DNA: TGTGCCAGCAGCTTAGGGGGGCTGGACTACGAGCAGTACTTC
size: .; V: TRBV19; D: .; J: TRBJ2-2; CDR3: CASSWSGVAGELFF; DNA: TGTGCCAGTAGTTGGTCAGGGGTGGCCGGGGAGCTGTTTTTT
size: .; V: TRBV29-1; D: .; J: TRBJ1-1; CDR3: CSVRGGEITEAFF; DNA: TGCAGCGTTAGGGGAGGGGAGATCACTGAAGCTTTCTTT
size: .; V: TRBV11-1; D: TRBD1; J: TRBJ1-1; CDR3: CASSVNRGRSEAFF; DNA: TGTGCCAGCAGCGTTAACAGGGGGCGGTCTGAAGCTTTCTTT
size: .; V: TRBV28; D: .; J: TRBJ2-7; CDR3: CASSFSGGTYEQYF; DNA: TGTGCCAGCAGTTTTTCGGGGGGCACCTACGAGCAGTACTTC
size: .; V: TRBV5-4; D: TRBD1; J: TRBJ2-7; CDR3: CASRAGTDAYEQYF; DNA: TGTGCCAGCAGGGCCGGGACAGACGCCTACGAGCAGTACTTC
size: .; V: TRBV27; D: .; J: TRBJ1-1; CDR3: CASSLVTGRDTEAFF; DNA: TGTGCCAGCAGTTTAGTGACGGGGAGGGACACTGAAGCTTTCTTT
size: .; V: TRBV9; D: .; J: TRBJ2-5; CDR3: CASSVSAQETQYF; DNA: TGTGCCAGCAGCGTTAGCGCACAAGAGACCCAGTACTTC
size: .; V: TRBV25-1; D: .; J: TRBJ1-2; CDR3: CASSGKTQSHFYGYTF; DNA: TGTGCCAGCAGTGGAAAGACACAATCTCATTTCTATGGTTACACCTTC
size: .; V: TRBV30; D: TRBD2; J: TRBJ2-3; CDR3: CAWSVQAGGSDTQYF; DNA: TGTGCCTGGAGTGTACAGGCGGGAGGCAGCGATACGCAGTATTTT